The rows below give T cell receptor beta chains drawn from one sample of a study of OX40 agonist ivuxolimab in advanced cancers. Here immunoSEQ multiplex PCR was the method, and the copy in TCRdb shows in-frame clones only, minus some. The data show about 22,000 clones, roughly 80% seen once. Sequenced material: CD4+ or CD8+ T cells sorted from blood, taken in a trial of the OX40 agonist ivuxolimab. The receptors stem from an adult with an advanced solid tumor such as melanoma, head and neck, liver or kidney cancer. Both conserved end residues are part of each CDR3. A D gene is named only where the DNA matches it firmly. Clone sizes are given selectively: once, few, many, or a class where the clone is expanded.

>TRBJ2-1|-|-|TRBV5-1
CASSLEGHEQFF
TGCGCCAGCAGCTTGGAGGGGCATGAGCAGTTCTTC
>TRBJ2-5|-|TRBD1|TRBV27
CASSGGGQGERETQYF
TGTGCCAGCAGTGGGGGAGGACAGGGTGAACGAGAGACCCAGTACTTC
>TRBJ1-3|-|-|TRBV15
CATSRDLGGGNTIYF
TGTGCCACCAGCAGAGATCTGGGAGGAGGAAACACCATATATTTT
>TRBJ1-6|-|-|TRBV7-2
CASSLAEDISPLHF
TGTGCCAGCAGCTTAGCAGAAGATATATCACCCCTCCACTTT
>TRBJ1-1|once|-|TRBV7-9
CASSIVAGTEAFF
TGTGCCAGCAGCATTGTTGCGGGCACTGAAGCTTTCTTT
>TRBJ2-2|-|-|TRBV7-2
CASSQTGFSGVTGELFF
TGTGCCAGCAGCCAGACAGGGTTCTCGGGGGTAACCGGGGAGCTGTTTTTT
>TRBJ2-7|-|-|TRBV7-3
CASSLLGSSYEQYF
TGTGCCAGCAGCTTACTCGGGAGCTCCTACGAGCAGTACTTC
>TRBJ2-7|-|-|TRBV14
CASSQDRGASYEQYF
TGTGCCAGCAGCCAAGATCGTGGAGCTTCCTACGAGCAGTACTTC
>TRBJ2-7|once|-|TRBV2
CASSGTENSYEQYF
TGTGCCAGCAGCGGGACCGAAAACAGTTACGAGCAGTACTTC
>TRBJ2-7|-|-|TRBV19
CASSSRRADVSYEQYF
TGTGCCAGTAGTAGCCGTAGGGCAGACGTGTCCTACGAGCAGTACTTC
>TRBJ1-1|-|-|TRBV2
CASSGGATEAFF
TGTGCCAGCAGTGGGGGGGCCACTGAAGCTTTCTTT
>TRBJ1-5|medium-sized|-|TRBV7-9
CASSLGDYSNQPQHF
TGTGCCAGCAGCTTAGGGGACTATAGCAATCAGCCCCAGCATTTT
>TRBJ2-7|-|-|TRBV7-6
CASSLGAGPYEQYF
TGTGCCAGCAGCCTCGGCGCGGGACCCTACGAGCAGTACTTC
>TRBJ2-7|-|-|TRBV7-6
CASSLGPGGGYEQYF
TGTGCCAGCAGCTTAGGGCCCGGGGGCGGGTACGAGCAGTACTTC
>TRBJ1-2|-|-|TRBV9
CASSYGLNYGYTF
TGTGCCAGCAGCTACGGACTGAACTATGGCTACACCTTC
>TRBJ2-1|-|-|TRBV13
CASSPPENNEQFF
TGTGCCAGCAGCCCCCCAGAAAACAATGAGCAGTTCTTC
>TRBJ1-1|few|-|TRBV4-3
CASSLQGETEAFF
TGCGCCAGCAGCCTACAGGGAGAGACTGAAGCTTTCTTT
>TRBJ1-3|-|-|TRBV9
CASSVTPRESSGNTIYF
TGTGCCAGCAGCGTTACCCCCCGGGAGAGCTCTGGAAACACCATATATTTT
>TRBJ2-3|many|TRBD2|TRBV6-1
CASSGTTSPTDTQYF
TGTGCCAGCAGCGGGACTACCAGCCCCACAGATACGCAGTATTTT
>TRBJ2-7|-|-|TRBV27
CASSFRRLGEQYF
TGTGCCAGCAGTTTTCGCCGGCTAGGGGAGCAGTACTTC